This TCR beta chain came from a study of cytomegalovirus exposure and HLA in healthy donors. Study outcomes and limitations: According to an earlier analysis, most TCR beta V segments yielded productive rearrangements about 90% or about 30% of the time. In vitro work confirmed that a few CMV-associated chains recognize CMV antigens. The study labeled fewer than 200 TCR beta chains cytomegalovirus-associated.

The length of the CDR3 is 15 residues. CDR1 and CDR2 (germline): MNHEY, SVGAGI. J gave up 4 bases and V 5 bases, and 4 bases lay outside the gene matches. A remark on this clone: Its specificity is not known.

The study ran its PCR with 60 Vbeta and 13 Jbeta primers. Study processing details: Per a later analysis, the number of unique TCR beta chains was about 80 million, of which 8.5 million to 11 million were shared. Libraries were prepared by immunoSEQ multiplex PCR; TCRdb keeps only in-frame clonotypes and omits some of them. The V and J calls and the clone size are those of that table, but D and trimming were determined from the DNA. Here the sample spans more than 150,000 clones, about 80% being singletons. The chain combines TRBV6-5 with TRBJ2-1, with 11 bases identical to TRBD2. This TCR was recovered from a young woman in good health and CMV-seronegative. The sample consisted of PBMCs. The CDR3 loop is CASSHLAGGYNEQFF. In DNA, the CDR3 is TGTGCCAGCAGTCACTTAGCGGGGGGGTACAATGAGCAGTTCTTC.